This TCR beta chain was observed in a study of T cell repertoires in aging, cancer and after chemotherapy. A few counts support this clonotype. TRB rearrangements spanning V, D and J were amplified using mixed TRB-A/B primers. One entry per CDR3 protein, called by TCRdb with MiXCR from the multiplex PCR reads. The sample shows over a thousand distinct CDR3 sequences, about 23% of them seen only once. TCR beta rearrangements were amplified from peripheral blood genomic DNA. Trimming took 1 base from V and 5 from J; bases not matched to a gene: 2. Per germline, CDR1 LGHNA and CDR2 YSLEER. This CDR3 is 14 amino acids long.

The J gene is TRBJ1-5, the V gene TRBV4-3, with TRBD1 matching 7 bases. The material sequenced was blood. The sequence derives from a human donor with a solid tumor. CDR3 nucleotides: TGCGCCAGCAGCCAAGGACAGGGCGATCAGCCCCAGCATTTT. It codes for CASSQGQGDQPQHF.